Following are 14 T cell receptor beta chains from one sample sequenced in a study of identical twins. TCRdb re-called the 5' RACE reads through MiXCR, storing one row per CDR3 protein. The sample lists some 460,000 distinct CDR3 sequences; 12% to 15% were seen once. A further study also used this sample, focusing on yellow fever vaccine responses in identical twins.

Source material: CD4+ T cells sorted from blood. The receptors shown here come from a woman aged 18 to 35 in good health.

This clonotype was counted a few times. The junction shows a germline mismatch at one end, possibly a read error. The genes are TRBV7-2 and TRBJ2-1; a possible D gene is TRBD1 (6 bases). The CDR3 loop spans 15 amino acids. Germline V gives CDR1 SGHTA, CDR2 FQGNSA. CDR3: CASSLARGSFNEQFF. Here the CDR3 DNA reads TGTGCCAGCAGCTTAGCCAGGGGCTCCTTCAATGAGCAGTTCTTC. The complete variable domain, with remaining parts taken from reference TRBV7-2 and TRBJ2-1, reads GAGVSQSPSNKVTEKGKDVELRCDPISGHTALYWYRQSLGQGLEFLIYFQGNSAPDKSGLPSDRFSAERTGGSVSTLTIQRTQQEDSAVYLCASSLARGSFNEQFFGPGTRLTVL.

This clonotype was counted many times. V is TRBV7-2 and J is TRBJ2-7; 8 nucleotides match TRBD2. CDR1 and CDR2 from the germline V gene are SGHTA and FQGNSA. This CDR3 has 14 residues. V shed 5 bases, J shed 3 bases, and the junction held 6 bases outside the gene matches. CDR3 DNA sequence: TGTGCCAGCAGCCGAACAGGGACTAGCTACGAGCAGTACTTC. It is translated as CASSRTGTSYEQYF.

In its sample, this clonotype was seen many times. V is TRBV5-1 and J is TRBJ2-1, with D perhaps matching TRBD1 (6 bases). The ends were cut back, 2 bases at V and 6 bases at J, with 15 bases in the middle. The CDR3 runs 15 residues. Germline V gene sequence: CDR1 SGHRS, CDR2 YFSETQ. The CDR3 DNA is TGCGCCAGCAGCTTCAAGGGGGTGGGGCTCAATGAGCAGTTCTTC. Residues: CASSFKGVGLNEQFF.

The rearrangement joins TRBV7-2 to TRBJ2-1; 8 bases match TRBD1. The CDR3 covers 15 residues. Germline CDR1 reads SGHTA; CDR2 reads FQGNSA. Trimming took 5 bases from V and 5 from J; bases not matched to a gene: 8. DNA of the CDR3: TGTGCCAGCAGCAGGACAGGGCTGCCCAACAATGAGCAGTTCTTC. This encodes CASSRTGLPNNEQFF.

V usage is TRBV6-2 or TRBV6-3 and J usage is TRBJ2-2; 7 positions agree with TRBD1. The CDR3 totals 14 residues. Germline CDR1 and CDR2: MNHEY and SVGEGT. The V segment lost 7 bases and the J segment 2 bases; nucleotides outside the gene matches: 4. The CDR3 DNA sequence: TGTGCCAGCAACGACAGGGTCAACACCGGGGAGCTGTTTTTT. Residues: CASNDRVNTGELFF.

This clonotype was detected a few times. This sequence joins TRBV29-1 and TRBJ2-5; D may be TRBD2 (5 bases). V was pared by 2 bases and J by 2 bases, with 6 bases between. Germline V CDR1 and CDR2: SQVTM, ANQGSEA. CDR3 length: 12 amino acids. CDR3 in DNA: TGCAGCGTTGAAAGCGGACAAGAGACCCAGTACTTC. Amino acid sequence: CSVESGQETQYF.

This chain uses TRBV7-2 with TRBJ2-3; no clear D. In germline, CDR1 is SGHTA, CDR2 FQGNSA. Trimming removed 5 bases from V and 6 bases from J, with 9 bases in between. The CDR3 has 12 amino acids. The CDR3 DNA is TGTGCCAGCAGCCAATCGCCCGATACGCAGTATTTT. Residues: CASSQSPDTQYF.

This clonotype has a single count. The chain couples TRBV5-1 to TRBJ2-3, with D possibly called TRBD1 or TRBD2 (5 bases each). The CDR3 has 15 amino acids. V was shortened by 3 bases and J by 2 bases, with 13 bases between the two germline ends. Germline CDR1 is SGHRS and CDR2 is YFSETQ. The CDR3 here is CASSSGRTTTDTQYF. The CDR3, as DNA: TGCGCCAGCAGCTCGGGACGTACAACCACAGATACGCAGTATTTT.

The chain uses TRBV9 and TRBJ1-5, with a tentative D call TRBD1 (5 bases). Germline CDR1 is SGDLS and CDR2 is YYNGEE. V lost 6 bases, J lost 1 base, and 23 bases lay in between. This CDR3 has 18 amino acids. CDR3 bases: TGTGCCAGCAAAACTACTAAAGGGGAGGGCGGCAGCAATCAGCCCCAGCATTTT. As protein: CASKTTKGEGGSNQPQHF.

This clonotype was seen ten or more times. The CDR3 DNA reads as TGTGCCAGCAGTTTAGAGGGGGCTGGAGAGACCCAGTACTTC. Translating it yields CASSLEGAGETQYF. The gene calls are TRBV12-3 or TRBV12-4 and TRBJ2-5, with 7 bases aligning to TRBD1. After removal of 1 base from V and 4 bases from J, the junction contained 3 bases not matched to a gene. The CDR3 runs 14 residues.

This clonotype was counted between two and nine times. The junction differs from germline at one of its ends, possibly a read error. The chain combines TRBV12-3 or TRBV12-4 with TRBJ2-1; 12 positions agree with TRBD2. The CDR3 runs 15 residues. The DNA of the CDR3 is TGTGCCAGCAGCCGACTAGCGGGAGTTTCCAATGAGCAGTCCTTC. Residues: CASSRLAGVSNEQSF.

The chain links TRBV30 to TRBJ2-3; 12 nucleotides line up with TRBD2. Germline assignment: CDR1 GTSNPN and CDR2 SVGIG (reference sequence). J lost 6 bases, V lost 4 bases, and 5 bases had no gene match. The CDR3 covers 14 residues. DNA for the CDR3: TGTGCCTGGAAGACTAGCGGGGGTCCTGATACGCAGTATTTT. It is translated as CAWKTSGGPDTQYF.

The chain is built from TRBV28 and TRBJ2-3; 12 bases match TRBD1. With 7 bases clipped from V and 4 bases from J, the junction kept 6 bases outside the gene matches. The germline V gene has CDR1 MDHEN and CDR2 SYDVKM. This CDR3 spans 15 amino acids. This CDR3 is CASTTGQGAADTQYF. For the CDR3, the DNA is TGTGCCAGCACCACGGGACAGGGGGCAGCAGATACGCAGTATTTT.

The gene calls are TRBV28 and TRBJ2-2; TRBD2 aligns across 8 bases. The CDR3 is made up of 15 amino acids. J was trimmed by 4 bases and V by 8 bases; bases with no gene match: 9. Germline values: CDR1 MDHEN, CDR2 SYDVKM. This chain's CDR3 is CASVRGGHVTGELFF. CDR3 nucleotide sequence: TGTGCCAGCGTTCGCGGGGGGCATGTCACCGGGGAGCTGTTTTTT.